These T cell receptor beta chains were read from a single sample in a study of T cells after yellow fever vaccination. Each CDR3 protein is one row after TCRdb ran MiXCR on the 5' RACE reads. Among some 260,000 distinct CDR3 sequences listed, over 4.5% were seen once. This specimen was CD4+ T cells sorted from PBMCs, taken on the day of the yellow fever booster vaccination. The source of these receptors is a man younger than 35 who received the YFV17D yellow fever vaccine. The CDR3 runs from the conserved cysteine through the conserved F or W. The D gene is left open where the match is weak. The listing skips clone size in some rows; elsewhere it reads once, few, many or a size class.

cdr3_nt cdr3_aa clone_size d_call j_call v_call
TGTGCCAGCAGCGCGGACCGAAACTATGGCTACACCTTC CASSADRNYGYTF few NA TRBJ1-2 TRBV7-3
TGTGCCAGCAACGGTCTCTACACAGATACGCAGTATTTT CASNGLYTDTQYF NA NA TRBJ2-3 TRBV2
TGCAGTGCTGAAGACGCGGTGAGGGGAAACTATGGCTACACCTTC CSAEDAVRGNYGYTF NA NA TRBJ1-2 TRBV20-1
TGTGCCAGCAGCGCGAGTTCTCAGGGGAGAGCTTTCTTT CASSASSQGRAFF NA NA TRBJ1-1 TRBV7-3
TGTGCCAGCAGCGACCCCCGACAGGGGGAGGCTGAAGCTTTCTTT CASSDPRQGEAEAFF many TRBD1 TRBJ1-1 TRBV6-1
TGTGCCAGCAGCGCGCAGGGCCCAATGAACACTGAAGCTTTCTTT CASSAQGPMNTEAFF NA NA TRBJ1-1 TRBV6-2/TRBV6-3
TGTGCCAGCAGCCAAGATGGTTCCCGCGGCTACACCTTC CASSQDGSRGYTF NA NA TRBJ1-2 TRBV4-2
TGTGCCAGCAGCCAAAGACTAGCGGGGGTCACAGATACGCAGTATTTT CASSQRLAGVTDTQYF NA TRBD2 TRBJ2-3 TRBV3-1
TGTGCCAGCAGTCCCCGGACAGGACTTGATGGCTACACCTTC CASSPRTGLDGYTF few TRBD1 TRBJ1-2 TRBV6-2/TRBV6-3
TGTGCCAGCAGCCCGTGGGGTAGGGGTTCACCCCTCCACTTT CASSPWGRGSPLHF NA NA TRBJ1-6 TRBV7-9
TGTGCCAGCAGTCGCCAACCCGGGGACATTCAGTACTTC CASSRQPGDIQYF NA NA TRBJ2-4 TRBV6-1
TGCAGTGCTAGGGCAGGGGATCAGCCCCAGCATTTT CSARAGDQPQHF many NA TRBJ1-5 TRBV20-1
TGTGCCAGCAGCTTGGTAGGGGGCGAGGATACGCAGTATTTT CASSLVGGEDTQYF NA TRBD1 TRBJ2-3 TRBV5-4
TGTGCCAGCAGCCCCGAGGGGTGGGTCGATGAGCAGTTCTTC CASSPEGWVDEQFF few NA TRBJ2-1 TRBV7-3
TGCGCCAGTGCCCGGGGGCTAGCAGATACGCAGTATTTT CASARGLADTQYF few NA TRBJ2-3 TRBV4-3
TGCAGCGTTGAAAGGCAGGGGGCCGGGGAGCTGTTTTTT CSVERQGAGELFF few TRBD1 TRBJ2-2 TRBV29-1
TGTGCCAGCAGACCCGTTGAACAGGGTTCCACTGAAGCTTTCTTT CASRPVEQGSTEAFF few NA TRBJ1-1 TRBV6-5
TGTGCCAGCAGTTTCAGGCGGGTCCAAGAGACCCAGTACTTC CASSFRRVQETQYF many NA TRBJ2-5 TRBV7-2
TGTGCCAGCGGAGGCGGCGGGTCCTACAATGAGCAGTTCTTC CASGGGGSYNEQFF few NA TRBJ2-1 TRBV7-3
TGCAGCGTTAACAGGGGCAACAATGAGCAGTTCTTC CSVNRGNNEQFF many TRBD1 TRBJ2-1 TRBV29-1
TGCGCCAGCAGCTCCGGACAGCACCAAGAGACCCAGTACTTC CASSSGQHQETQYF NA NA TRBJ2-5 TRBV5-1
TGTGCCAGCAGCCATTGGAGCGCCTCCTCTAACTATGGCTACACCTTC CASSHWSASSNYGYTF few NA TRBJ1-2 TRBV3-1
TGTGCCAGCTCACGGGCTGCAGCCAAAAACATTCAGTACTTC CASSRAAAKNIQYF few NA TRBJ2-4 TRBV18
TGCGCCAGCAGCTTGGATCAGGGTACTGGGGCCAACGTCCTGACTTTC CASSLDQGTGANVLTF many NA TRBJ2-6 TRBV5-1
TGTGCCAGCAGCTTAGAAGGGGGTCGCAATCAGCCCCAGCATTTT CASSLEGGRNQPQHF few NA TRBJ1-5 TRBV7-9
TGTGCCAGCAGCAACAACCGGGCCCGGGGGGAGACCCAGTACTTC CASSNNRARGETQYF NA NA TRBJ2-5 TRBV7-2
TGCAGCGTTGCCGGACAGGGGGCCTACGAGCAGTACTTC CSVAGQGAYEQYF NA TRBD1 TRBJ2-7 TRBV29-1